A single sample is the source of the 22 T cell receptor beta chains below, sequenced in a study of identical twins. TCRdb ran MiXCR on the 5' RACE reads and lists one entry per CDR3 protein. The repertoire holds roughly 710,000 distinct CDR3 sequences, with approximately 6% as singletons. Sequenced sample: naive T cells sorted from blood. These receptor sequences come from a man aged 18 to 30 in good health.

This clonotype was counted between two and nine times. This chain connects TRBV12-5 to TRBJ2-7; no clear D gene. The V gene's germline CDR1 is LGHNT and CDR2 FRNRAP. This CDR3 has 8 residues. The CDR3 DNA reads TGTGCTAGTGGTTACAGTAACGTC. Protein sequence: CASGYSNV.

This clonotype was seen many times. In DNA, the CDR3 is TGCAGCCCCGGCGGCGCAGACTCATACGAGCAGTACTTC. It translates to CSPGGADSYEQYF. The chain joins TRBV29-1 to TRBJ2-7, with D unclear. The germline V and J ends were trimmed by 8 bases and 4 bases, with 18 bases remaining between them. The CDR3 covers 13 residues. Per the germline V gene, CDR1 is SQVTM and CDR2 is ANQGSEA.

This clonotype has more than one count but fewer than ten. The rearrangement links TRBV10-3 to TRBJ2-7; D uncertain. The germline gives CDR1 ENHRY, CDR2 SYGVKD. The CDR3 contains 14 residues. The V end was cut by 0 bases, the J end by 0 bases, with 6 bases between. The CDR3 spells CAISESGNSYEQYF. The CDR3 DNA reads as TGTGCCATCAGTGAGTCAGGTAACTCCTACGAGCAGTACTTC.

The table lists this clonotype with a few counts. The rearrangement uses TRBV6-1 and TRBJ1-5; 7 positions match TRBD1. J lost 6 bases, V lost 6 bases, and 11 bases had no gene match. The CDR3 has 15 amino acids. Germline V gives CDR1 MNHNS, CDR2 SASEGT. The CDR3 region has the DNA TGTGCCAGCAGAGGAGACAGGGTGATGCGTCAGCCCCAGCATTTT. This translates into CASRGDRVMRQPQHF.

This clonotype was observed a few times. The CDR3 reads CASSPLLDSSYNEQFF. Here the CDR3 DNA reads TGTGCCAGCAGCCCCCTACTAGACAGCTCCTACAATGAGCAGTTCTTC. This chain connects TRBV7-3 to TRBJ2-1; the D gene could be TRBD1 or TRBD2 (5 bases each). V was cut by 5 bases and J by 0 bases, with 14 bases left in between. Germline V gives CDR1 SGHTA, CDR2 FQGTGA. This CDR3 has 16 amino acids.

V usage is TRBV9 and J usage is TRBJ2-6; D call uncertain. Per germline, CDR1 SGDLS and CDR2 YYNGEE. Trimming removed 4 bases at V and 2 bases at J, with 13 bases between. This CDR3 spans 16 amino acids. In DNA, the CDR3 is TGTGCCAGCAGCCCCGTCTTTAGGACTGGGGCCAACGTCCTGACTTTC. Its protein is CASSPVFRTGANVLTF.

This clonotype was recorded many times. The V call is TRBV12-3 or TRBV12-4, the J call TRBJ1-2; 8 bases map to TRBD1. The J segment lost 9 bases and the V segment lost 4 bases, leaving 13 bases of the junction unmatched. The CDR3 runs 15 residues. This chain's CDR3 is CASSSRTGISGRYTF. CDR3 in DNA: TGTGCCAGCAGTTCTCGGACAGGGATCAGCGGGCGCTACACCTTC.

This clonotype has at least ten counts. This rearrangement joins TRBV20-1 to TRBJ2-7; D is possibly TRBD2 (5 bases). Germline V CDR1 and CDR2: DFQATT, SNEGSKA (reference sequence). The CDR3 runs 11 residues. Trimming removed 6 bases from V and 7 bases from J, with 13 bases in between. The DNA of the CDR3 is TGCAGTGCGACCCCACCGGGGGAGCAGTACGTC. Protein: CSATPPGEQYV.

The table lists this clonotype with many counts. J is TRBJ2-4 and V is TRBV6-5; a possible D gene is TRBD2 (5 bases). The CDR3 contains 14 residues. Germline V gives CDR1 MNHEY, CDR2 SVGAGI. V was pared by 4 bases and J by 5 bases, with 12 bases between. The chain's CDR3 is CASSLTVRENIQYF. CDR3 DNA: TGTGCCAGCAGTTTAACAGTGAGGGAAAACATTCAGTACTTC.

This clonotype showed up many times. The rearrangement uses TRBV20-1 and TRBJ2-7; unclear D gene. Between the trimmed V and J ends, which lost 3 bases and 0 bases, there was a span of 12 bases. This CDR3 comprises 14 residues. Germline loops: CDR1 DFQATT, CDR2 SNEGSKA (reference sequence). The CDR3 DNA follows: TGCAGTGCTAGGGGCCAAGCCTTCTCCTACGAGCAGTACTTC. Protein product: CSARGQAFSYEQYF.

This clonotype was detected ten times or more. This sequence joins TRBV5-1 and TRBJ1-5; possibly TRBD1 for D (5 bases). There are 15 residues in the CDR3. CDR1 and CDR2 from the germline V gene are SGHRS and YFSETQ. The germline V and J ends were trimmed by 0 bases and 0 bases, with 7 bases remaining between them. As DNA, the CDR3 is TGCGCCAGCAGCTTGGAAGGGGATAGCAATCAGCCCCAGCATTTT. Amino acid sequence: CASSLEGDSNQPQHF.

This clonotype occurred many times. V usage is TRBV6-2 or TRBV6-3 and J usage is TRBJ2-1; 13 nucleotides align to TRBD2. V trimming: 0 bases; J trimming: 5 bases; junction bases outside the gene matches: 7. The V gene's germline CDR1 is MNHEY and CDR2 SVGEGT. CDR3 length: 18 amino acids. The CDR3 nucleotides read TGTGCCAGCAGTTACTCGAAACTAGCGGGAGGGCTCAACAATGAGCAGTTCTTC. This codes for CASSYSKLAGGLNNEQFF.

This clonotype occurred many times. The rearrangement links TRBV11-2 to TRBJ1-6; no clear D. This CDR3 is 13 amino acids long. V was cut by 6 bases and J by 10 bases, with 13 bases left in between. Germline V lookup: CDR1 SGHAT, CDR2 FQNNGV. In nucleotides, the CDR3 is TGTGCCAGCAGAAGTTTAGGTGGATCACCCCTCCACTTT. Protein: CASRSLGGSPLHF. Combining the CDR3 with reference TRBV11-2 and TRBJ1-6 gives the whole variable domain EAGVAQSPRYKIIEKRQSVAFWCNPISGHATLYWYQQILGQGPKLLIQFQNNGVVDDSQLPKDRFSAERLKGVDSTLKIQPAKLEDSAVYLCASRSLGGSPLHFGNGTRLTVT.

This clonotype was counted at least ten times. The chain employs TRBV12-3 or TRBV12-4 and TRBJ2-3; no firm D call. There are 13 residues in the CDR3. Trimming shortened V by 6 bases and J by 3 bases, and 10 bases separated the two germline ends. For the CDR3, the DNA is TGTGCCAGCAGGCCCAGTCGTACAGATACGCAGTATTTT. Protein product: CASRPSRTDTQYF.

This clonotype was observed at least ten times. The V and J genes are TRBV3-1 and TRBJ2-7; D is possibly TRBD2 (6 bases). Germline CDR1 is LGHDT and CDR2 is YNNKEL (reference sequence). This CDR3 region has 13 residues. The ends were cut back, 3 bases at V and 6 bases at J, with 12 bases in the middle. CDR3 region: CASSQSRGTEQYV. In nucleotides, the CDR3 is TGTGCCAGCAGCCAGTCGCGGGGAACCGAGCAGTACGTC.

This clonotype appeared a few times. CDR3 DNA: TGTGCCAGCAGCCCGGAGCGGGTCGTGGGAGAGACCCAGTACTTC. It translates to CASSPERVVGETQYF. The chain is built from TRBV7-7 and TRBJ2-5; D might be TRBD2 (6 bases). There are 15 residues in the CDR3. CDR1 is SSHAT, CDR2 FNYEAQ, per germline (reference sequence). The V end was cut by 5 bases, the J end by 4 bases, with 17 bases between.

This clonotype was recorded many times. The chain uses TRBV5-6 and TRBJ2-1, with 9 bases that match TRBD2. This CDR3 is 16 amino acids long. The germline gives CDR1 SGHDT, CDR2 YYEEEE. The V and J ends lost 3 bases and 7 bases, in that order; junction bases with no gene match: 11. The CDR3 coding sequence is TGTGCCAGCAGCTCCGTGGGGCGGGAGGGCCTAAATGAGCAGTTCTTC. It translates to CASSSVGREGLNEQFF.

CDR3 sequence reads: CASSQSQGNEQFF. The CDR3 DNA is TGCGCCAGCAGCCAATCCCAGGGAAATGAGCAGTTCTTC. The chain couples TRBV4-1 to TRBJ2-1, with D perhaps TRBD1 (5 bases). The V gene lost 2 bases and the J gene lost 7 bases, with 9 bases spanning the gap. CDR3 length: 13 residues. CDR1 MGHRA and CDR2 YSYEKL come from the germline V gene.

This clonotype was counted ten times or more. This chain connects TRBV12-3 or TRBV12-4 to TRBJ2-1; no clear D. V dropped 3 bases and J dropped 9 bases, with 9 bases sitting between them. The length of the CDR3 is 12 residues. DNA of the CDR3: TGTGCCAGCAGTTTTCCCTTTAGTGAGCAGTTCTTC. Translated, it gives CASSFPFSEQFF.

This clonotype was seen more than once but under ten times. The chain joins TRBV14 to TRBJ2-7, with D possibly called TRBD1 or TRBD2 (5 bases each). Trimming shortened V by 1 base and J by 2 bases, and 12 bases separated the two germline ends. CDR1 and CDR2 (germline): SGHDN, FVKESK. The CDR3 has 15 residues. This chain's CDR3 is CASSQVLTGPYEQYF. As DNA, the CDR3 is TGTGCCAGCAGCCAAGTTCTAACGGGACCCTACGAGCAGTACTTC.

V usage is TRBV6-2 or TRBV6-3 and J usage is TRBJ2-2; possibly TRBD2 for D (6 bases). CDR1 and CDR2 from the germline V gene are MNHEY and SVGEGT. With 7 bases removed from V and 3 bases from J, the gap between germline ends came to 15 bases. This CDR3 has 15 residues. The CDR3 reads CASTRADYYTGELFF. CDR3 DNA sequence: TGTGCCAGCACCCGAGCGGACTACTACACCGGGGAGCTGTTTTTT.

The sample holds one count of this clonotype. A much larger clonotype is one base distant, so this may be a read error. V gene TRBV11-1 combines with J gene TRBJ2-1; 8 nucleotides agree with TRBD1. V dropped 2 bases and J dropped 3; count of bases not matched to a gene: 12. Germline V gives CDR1 SGHAT, CDR2 FQDESV (reference sequence). This CDR3 contains 18 residues. The CDR3 sequence: CASSLYPRDRSNYNEQFF. The CDR3 DNA is TGTGCCAGCAGCTTATACCCCCGGGACAGGTCTAACTACAATGAGCAGTTCTTC.